The clone carrying this T cell receptor (beta chain) appeared a few times. Some clones are missing from TCRdb's copy, which holds only in-frame ones; the method was immunoSEQ multiplex PCR. The repertoire holds about 190,000 clones, with 70% to 85% as singletons. The sample is drawn from a study of blood T cell repertoires in COVID-19. Trimming took 6 bases from V and 5 from J; bases not matched to a gene: 13. This CDR3 is built from 16 residues. CDR1 and CDR2 (germline): MNHEY, SMNVEV (reference sequence). The sequence came from a man at least 80 years old with COVID-19, enrolled during active disease. The source material was peripheral blood. This chain links TRBV27 with TRBJ1-2; 9 bases line up with TRBD1. This CDR3 reads CASRSDGTGNLYGYTF. In DNA form, the CDR3 reads TGTGCCAGCAGATCGGACGGGACAGGGAATTTGTATGGCTACACCTTC.